The present TCR beta chain was sequenced within a study of blood T cell repertoires in COVID-19. Study at large: Sources were T cells, B-cell-depleted T cells, or PBMCs; the material itself was cDNA or gDNA.

Profiling relied on immunoSEQ multiplex PCR, and the TCRdb table lists in-frame clones only, not all of them. This sample yields roughly 200,000 clones, of which approximately 81% are seen a single time; 15% to 20% belongs to the top ten. The V gene's germline CDR1 is KGHDR and CDR2 SFDVKD. The CDR3 is 13 residues long. V was cut by 3 bases and J by 1 base, with 6 bases left in between. The sequence derives from a man aged 40-50 years who had recovered from COVID-19. Sequencing was carried out using PBMCs or T cells enriched from blood (not recorded which). J is TRBJ2-7 and V is TRBV24-1; tentatively, D is TRBD1 (6 bases). CDR3 region: CATSDDRSYEQYF. DNA of the CDR3: TGTGCCACCAGTGATGACAGGTCCTACGAGCAGTACTTC.